The 22 T cell receptor beta chains below come from one sample, sequenced in a study of CXCR4 blockade with PD-1 therapy in pancreatic cancer. Here immunoSEQ multiplex PCR was the method, and the copy in TCRdb shows in-frame clones only, minus some. The sample contains approximately 1,500 clones, more than 40% of which appear only once. The sample was tumor tissue. The receptors were gathered from a human donor with pancreatic ductal adenocarcinoma.

This clone was counted once. This chain joins TRBV19 and TRBJ1-1, with D possibly matching TRBD1 (5 bases). The length of the CDR3 is 15 residues. The germline CDR1 and CDR2 sequences are LNHDA and SQIVND (reference sequence). The V end lost 3 bases, the J end lost 3 bases, and 14 bases lay between the germline ends. The CDR3 loop is CASSMGGGVHTEAFF. The CDR3 DNA follows: TGTGCCAGTAGTATGGGAGGAGGGGTCCACACTGAAGCTTTCTTT.

The chain is built from TRBV6-8 and TRBJ2-3; 10 positions agree with TRBD2. CDR1 is MNHGY, CDR2 SAAAGT, per germline. Germline trimming cut 4 bases from V and 6 bases from J; bases unmatched to any gene: 10. The CDR3 is 16 amino acids. CDR3 DNA sequence: TGTGCCAGCAGTTCCCCGGGGCTAGCGGGAGAGGATACGCAGTATTTT. It translates to CASSSPGLAGEDTQYF.

This clone has only a few counts. The chain couples TRBV28 to TRBJ2-7; TRBD1 matches at 7 bases. Germline-derived CDR1 and CDR2 are MDHEN and SYDVKM. With 5 bases clipped from V and 0 bases from J, the junction kept 4 bases outside the gene matches. This CDR3 comprises 14 residues. The CDR3 sequence: CASSPGQSSYEQYV. CDR3 coding DNA: TGTGCCAGCAGTCCGGGACAGAGCTCCTACGAGCAGTACGTC.

This chain links TRBV18 with TRBJ1-1; perhaps TRBD1 as D (6 bases). This CDR3 contains 14 residues. Trimming stripped 4 bases from V and 4 bases from J, with 13 bases between. Germline-derived CDR1 and CDR2 are KGHSH and LQKENI. This chain's CDR3 is CASSLRGEGTEAFF. CDR3 coding DNA: TGTGCCAGCTCACTTAGGGGGGAAGGCACTGAAGCTTTCTTT.

The J gene is TRBJ2-7, the V gene TRBV11-3, with a weak D call TRBD2 (6 bases). In germline, CDR1 is SGHNT, CDR2 YENEEA. The CDR3 extends over 14 amino acids. Trimming removed 5 bases at V and 7 bases at J, with 18 bases between. CDR3 sequence (DNA): TGTGCCAGCAGCCGACCGACTAACGGGAGTGAGCAGTACTTC. It is translated as CASSRPTNGSEQYF. The whole variable domain, filled in from reference TRBV11-3 and TRBJ2-7, reads EAGVVQSPRYKIIEKKQPVAFWCNPISGHNTLYWYLQNLGQGPELLIRYENEEAVDDSQLPKDRFSAERLKGVDSTLKIQPAELGDSAVYLCASSRPTNGSEQYFGPGTRLTVT.

This chain links TRBV19 with TRBJ2-7, with unresolved D. Germline values: CDR1 LNHDA, CDR2 SQIVND (reference sequence). This CDR3 is 13 amino acids long. V was cut by 2 bases and J by 7 bases, with 12 bases left in between. CDR3 in DNA: TGTGCCAGTAGTATACAGGTCGGTTGGGAGCAGTACGTC. Translation gives CASSIQVGWEQYV.

Relative to its sample, this clone is medium-sized (0.01 to 0.1%). This chain connects TRBV6-8 to TRBJ1-2; D is unresolved. Trimming took off 6 bases at V and 5 bases at J, with 10 bases between the two ends. Germline V CDR1 and CDR2: MNHGY, SAAAGT. The CDR3 is 12 residues long. This chain's CDR3 is CASSTDSYGYTF. The CDR3 nucleotides read TGTGCCAGCAGCACGGATTCTTATGGCTACACCTTC.

This clone turned up a few times. V usage is TRBV11-3 and J usage is TRBJ2-2; 8 nucleotides align to TRBD1. The CDR3 covers 15 residues. Germline loops: CDR1 SGHNT, CDR2 YENEEA. The V and J ends lost 5 bases and 6 bases, in that order; junction bases with no gene match: 8. DNA of the CDR3: TGTGCCAGCAGCGCCACAGGGGGACGGTCCGGGGAGCTGTTTTTT. Translating it yields CASSATGGRSGELFF.

This clone came up a few times. The CDR3 DNA follows: TGTGCCACCAGCAGAGATTACAGGGGAGACACAGATACGCAGTATTTT. It is translated as CATSRDYRGDTDTQYF. This sequence joins TRBV15 and TRBJ2-3; 7 bases map to TRBD1. V dropped 0 bases and J dropped 2; count of bases not matched to a gene: 5. The CDR3 is 16 amino acids. The germline CDR1 and CDR2 sequences are LNHNV and YYDKDF (reference sequence).

This clone was counted only a few times. CDR3 sequence reads: CASRRDTGVSPLHF. In DNA, the CDR3 is TGTGCCAGCAGGAGGGACACGGGCGTGTCACCCCTCCACTTT. This chain connects TRBV6-8 to TRBJ1-6, with D possibly TRBD1 on 6 matching bases. Trimming cost V 6 bases and J 10 bases, with 16 bases left between them. CDR3 length: 14 residues. Germline V gene sequence: CDR1 MNHGY, CDR2 SAAAGT.

The chain has TRBV7-5 and TRBJ2-3; the D call of TRBD2 is as the table states it, not checked on the DNA. TRBV7-5 is shown as a pseudogene. This CDR3 has 15 residues. This CDR3 reads CASSLGRPSTDTQYF. CDR3 DNA: TGTGCCAGCAGCTTAGGGAGGCCTAGCACAGATACGCAGTATTTT.

The chain couples TRBV29-1 to TRBJ1-1, with D unresolved. Trimming pared 8 bases from V and 0 bases from J, leaving 13 bases between. Per germline, CDR1 SQVTM and CDR2 ANQGSEA. The CDR3 is 13 residues long. Here the CDR3 DNA reads TGCAGCTGGAGCCAGGCTATGAACACTGAAGCTTTCTTT. This translates into CSWSQAMNTEAFF.

This sequence joins TRBV10-1 and TRBJ2-7, with 7 bases identical to TRBD2. CDR1 and CDR2 from the germline V gene are WNHNN and SYGVQD (reference sequence). V lost 8 bases to trimming and J lost 5 bases; unmatched junction nucleotides: 12. The CDR3 contains 14 residues. This chain's CDR3 is CASGPGGILDEQYF. The CDR3 DNA sequence: TGCGCCAGCGGGCCCGGGGGGATTCTGGACGAGCAGTACTTC.

J is TRBJ2-2 and V is TRBV30; 7 positions agree with TRBD1. Germline loops: CDR1 GTSNPN, CDR2 SVGIG (reference sequence). V was pared by 7 bases and J by 6 bases, with 8 bases of the junction left unmatched. The CDR3 is made up of 13 amino acids. CDR3 residues: CASPGQRAGELFF. The CDR3 DNA reads TGTGCCTCGCCGGGACAGAGGGCCGGGGAGCTGTTTTTT.

J is TRBJ2-5 and V is TRBV6-4; the D is unclear. Germline CDR1 reads MRHNA; CDR2 reads SNTAGT. The CDR3 is 12 amino acids. Trimming shortened V by 5 bases and J by 5 bases, and 9 bases separated the two germline ends. CDR3 bases: TGTGCCAGCAGTTTAACTACGGAGACCCAGTACTTC. This sequence encodes CASSLTTETQYF.

The J gene is TRBJ1-5, the V gene TRBV4-1; D perhaps matches TRBD1 (5 bases). Trimming left V 1 base short and J 5 bases short, with 15 bases between. CDR1 and CDR2 from the germline V gene are MGHRA and YSYEKL. This CDR3 region has 16 residues. The CDR3: CASSQVGGVRDQPQHF. In DNA form, the CDR3 reads TGCGCCAGCAGCCAAGTGGGAGGGGTAAGAGATCAGCCCCAGCATTTT.

This rearrangement joins TRBV18 to TRBJ2-2, with 8 bases identical to TRBD1. The CDR3 extends over 17 amino acids. With V trimmed by 0 bases and J by 4 bases, 7 bases remained unmatched. CDR1 KGHSH and CDR2 LQKENI come from the germline V gene. CDR3 sequence reads: CASSPPGRTGGTGELFF. DNA of the CDR3: TGTGCCAGCTCACCACCGGGTCGAACAGGGGGCACCGGGGAGCTGTTTTTT.

This clone occurred a few times. V usage is TRBV18 and J usage is TRBJ1-2; no firm D call. The CDR3 contains 13 residues. The V end was cut by 2 bases, the J end by 5 bases, with 9 bases between. The germline CDR1 and CDR2 sequences are KGHSH and LQKENI. The CDR3 DNA sequence: TGTGCCAGCTCACCAGAGGGTGGGTATGGCTACACCTTC. Protein product: CASSPEGGYGYTF.

The genes are TRBV19 and TRBJ1-1, with TRBD1 matching over 7 bases. With V trimmed by 5 bases and J by 5 bases, 8 bases remained unmatched. This CDR3 spans 14 amino acids. Per germline, CDR1 LNHDA and CDR2 SQIVND (reference sequence). The CDR3 region is CASSVGGAGTEAFF. CDR3 coding DNA: TGTGCCAGTAGTGTAGGGGGCGCTGGGACTGAAGCTTTCTTT.

The chain employs TRBV29-1 and TRBJ2-3, with TRBD1 identical over 8 bases. The V segment lost 4 bases and the J segment 5 bases; nucleotides outside the gene matches: 5. This CDR3 is 13 amino acids long. Germline CDR1 is SQVTM and CDR2 is ANQGSEA. In DNA form, the CDR3 reads TGCAGCGTTGGCAGGGGGCTTGAAGATACGCAGTATTTT. Residues: CSVGRGLEDTQYF.

The chain joins TRBV9 to TRBJ2-7, with TRBD2 matching 11 bases. The trim removed 5 bases at V and 7 bases at J, leaving 11 bases unmatched. The germline V gene encodes CDR1 SGDLS and CDR2 YYNGEE. The CDR3 sequence is 15 residues long. The CDR3, as DNA: TGTGCCAGCAGTCCCCAACTAGCGGGAGTCGGGGAGCAGTACTTC. The encoded protein is CASSPQLAGVGEQYF.

This chain uses TRBV5-1 with TRBJ2-6; D call uncertain. CDR1 and CDR2 (germline): SGHRS, YFSETQ. V was trimmed by 0 bases and J by 0 bases, leaving 1 base between them. The CDR3 loop spans 14 amino acids. The CDR3 bases are TGCGCCAGCAGCTTGGCCTCTGGGGCCAACGTCCTGACTTTC. Encoded protein: CASSLASGANVLTF.